This is a list of T cell receptor beta chains from one sample in a study of OX40 agonist ivuxolimab in advanced cancers. Sequencing used immunoSEQ multiplex PCR; TCRdb keeps in-frame clones, though not all of them. The profile shows some 45,000 clones, roughly four fifths of them singletons. Material: CD4+ or CD8+ T cells sorted from blood, obtained in a trial of the OX40 agonist ivuxolimab. The receptors originated from an adult with an advanced solid tumor such as melanoma, head and neck, liver or kidney cancer. Both conserved end residues are part of each CDR3. Fields, in order: clone size, J gene, V gene, D gene, CDR3 protein, CDR3 DNA. A D gene is named only where the DNA matches it firmly. The size entry is marked missing in some rows and otherwise reads once, few, many or a size class.

size: -
J: TRBJ2-7
V: TRBV27
D: -
CDR3: CASSFTGHPYEQYF
DNA: TGTGCCAGCAGTTTCACAGGGCACCCCTACGAGCAGTACTTC

size: -
J: TRBJ1-2
V: TRBV7-2
D: TRBD1
CDR3: CASSPTSWTGVGYTF
DNA: TGTGCCAGCAGCCCAACCTCCTGGACAGGGGTCGGCTACACCTTC

size: -
J: TRBJ1-1
V: TRBV27
D: TRBD1
CDR3: CASSLRQGTAEAFF
DNA: TGTGCCAGCAGCCTTCGACAGGGAACGGCTGAAGCTTTCTTT

size: -
J: TRBJ1-2
V: TRBV4-3
D: -
CDR3: CASSQDAGSTNYGYTF
DNA: TGCGCCAGCAGCCAAGACGCAGGGTCCACTAACTATGGCTACACCTTC

size: -
J: TRBJ2-6
V: TRBV4-3
D: -
CDR3: CASAASAGANVLTF
DNA: TGCGCCAGTGCAGCGTCTGCTGGGGCCAACGTCCTGACTTTC

size: -
J: TRBJ2-7
V: TRBV29-1
D: -
CDR3: CSVVGYYEQYF
DNA: TGCAGCGTTGTAGGATACTACGAGCAGTACTTC

size: -
J: TRBJ1-1
V: TRBV5-8
D: -
CDR3: CASSSGPVVEAFF
DNA: TGTGCCAGCAGCTCGGGTCCTGTCGTAGAAGCTTTCTTT

size: once
J: TRBJ1-3
V: TRBV7-9
D: -
CDR3: CASSSGTLSSGNTIYF
DNA: TGTGCCAGCAGCTCCGGGACACTAAGCTCTGGAAACACCATATATTTT

size: -
J: TRBJ2-2
V: TRBV27
D: TRBD2
CDR3: CASSPYPMGLAGGPVTGELFF
DNA: TGTGCCAGCAGTCCCTACCCGATGGGACTAGCGGGAGGGCCGGTAACCGGGGAGCTGTTTTTT

size: -
J: TRBJ1-2
V: TRBV6-1
D: -
CDR3: CASSEAASLNYGYTF
DNA: TGTGCCAGCAGTGAAGCCGCCAGCCTTAACTATGGCTACACCTTC

size: once
J: TRBJ2-2
V: TRBV4-3
D: -
CDR3: CASSPRTGELFF
DNA: TGCGCCAGCAGCCCCCGTACCGGGGAGCTGTTTTTT

size: -
J: TRBJ2-7
V: TRBV11-3
D: TRBD2
CDR3: CASSLATSGTGTYEQYF
DNA: TGTGCCAGCAGCCTTGCTACTAGCGGGACGGGAACCTACGAGCAGTACTTC

size: -
J: TRBJ1-1
V: TRBV9
D: TRBD1
CDR3: CASSGETGMYLGNTEAFF
DNA: TGTGCCAGCAGCGGTGAGACAGGGATGTATCTTGGGAACACTGAAGCTTTCTTT

size: few
J: TRBJ2-7
V: TRBV30
D: -
CDR3: CAWSGIWAAEQYF
DNA: TGTGCCTGGAGCGGGATCTGGGCGGCCGAGCAGTACTTC

size: -
J: TRBJ1-2
V: TRBV14
D: -
CDR3: CASSQESYYGYTF
DNA: TGTGCCAGCAGCCAAGAGAGTTACTATGGCTACACCTTC

size: -
J: TRBJ2-1
V: TRBV4-1
D: -
CDR3: CASSQQQGYNEQFF
DNA: TGCGCCAGCAGCCAACAACAGGGCTACAATGAGCAGTTCTTC

size: once
J: TRBJ2-3
V: TRBV10-3
D: -
CDR3: CAITEGGDRDTQYF
DNA: TGTGCCATCACGGAGGGGGGGGATAGGGATACGCAGTATTTT

size: -
J: TRBJ2-2
V: TRBV7-8
D: TRBD2
CDR3: CASSPPLRLAATGELFF
DNA: TGTGCCAGCAGCCCGCCCCTACGACTAGCGGCCACCGGGGAGCTGTTTTTT

size: -
J: TRBJ2-1
V: TRBV27
D: TRBD2
CDR3: CASSTRLAGDVYNEQFF
DNA: TGTGCCAGCAGTACGAGACTAGCGGGGGACGTCTACAATGAGCAGTTCTTC

size: -
J: TRBJ2-2
V: TRBV27
D: -
CDR3: CASSLGWNTGELFF
DNA: TGTGCCAGCAGTTTGGGGTGGAACACCGGGGAGCTGTTTTTT

size: -
J: TRBJ1-3
V: TRBV7-9
D: TRBD1
CDR3: CASSSRQGGGSGNTIYF
DNA: TGTGCCAGCAGCTCCCGACAGGGAGGAGGCTCTGGAAACACCATATATTTT

size: -
J: TRBJ2-7
V: TRBV11-2
D: -
CDR3: CASSLGDSYEQYF
DNA: TGTGCCAGCAGCTTGGGGGACTCCTACGAGCAGTACTTC

size: -
J: TRBJ2-2
V: TRBV29-1
D: TRBD2
CDR3: CSGTRAGELFF
DNA: TGCAGCGGGACTAGAGCCGGGGAGCTGTTTTTT

size: -
J: TRBJ2-7
V: TRBV4-2
D: TRBD2
CDR3: CASSPGLVDSYEQYF
DNA: TGTGCCAGCAGCCCGGGACTAGTAGACTCCTACGAGCAGTACTTC

size: -
J: TRBJ2-1
V: TRBV9
D: -
CDR3: CASSVGGRNSYNEQFF
DNA: TGTGCCAGCAGCGTAGGTGGGCGGAACTCCTACAATGAGCAGTTCTTC

size: -
J: TRBJ2-1
V: TRBV2
D: TRBD1
CDR3: CASSLTGGDYNEQFF
DNA: TGTGCCAGCAGCCTGACAGGGGGCGATTACAATGAGCAGTTCTTC

size: -
J: TRBJ1-1
V: TRBV11-2
D: -
CDR3: CASSPRAPPEAFF
DNA: TGTGCCAGCAGCCCTCGGGCCCCACCTGAAGCTTTCTTT

size: -
J: TRBJ2-7
V: TRBV7-2
D: -
CDR3: CASSEPGAGPLSYEQYF
DNA: TGTGCCAGCAGCGAACCGGGGGCAGGGCCCCTCTCCTACGAGCAGTACTTC

size: -
J: TRBJ2-7
V: TRBV27
D: -
CDR3: CASSLTGEAYEQYF
DNA: TGTGCCAGCAGTTTAACAGGGGAGGCCTACGAGCAGTACTTC

size: -
J: TRBJ2-1
V: TRBV2
D: TRBD1
CDR3: CASSPQGAYNEQFF
DNA: TGTGCCAGCAGTCCTCAGGGGGCCTACAATGAGCAGTTCTTC

size: -
J: TRBJ2-2
V: TRBV6-6
D: TRBD1
CDR3: CASSYPGQAAGELFF
DNA: TGTGCCAGCAGTTACCCGGGACAGGCGGCCGGGGAGCTGTTTTTT

size: once
J: TRBJ2-7
V: TRBV19
D: TRBD1
CDR3: CASSGTGDYEQYF
DNA: TGTGCCAGTAGTGGGACAGGAGACTACGAGCAGTACTTC

size: -
J: TRBJ1-4
V: TRBV11-2
D: -
CDR3: CASSLYSDRNEKLFF
DNA: TGTGCCAGCAGCCTTTATTCGGACCGTAATGAAAAACTGTTTTTT

size: -
J: TRBJ2-1
V: TRBV5-4
D: -
CDR3: CASSVDNEQFF
DNA: TGTGCCAGCAGCGTGGACAATGAGCAGTTCTTC

size: -
J: TRBJ2-2
V: TRBV5-1
D: -
CDR3: CASSLVQGNTGELFF
DNA: TGCGCCAGCAGCTTGGTTCAGGGAAACACCGGGGAGCTGTTTTTT

size: -
J: TRBJ1-3
V: TRBV7-6
D: -
CDR3: CASSLGVVGSSSGNTIYF
DNA: TGTGCCAGCAGCTTAGGTGTAGTTGGCAGCAGCTCTGGAAACACCATATATTTT

size: -
J: TRBJ2-2
V: TRBV7-9
D: -
CDR3: CASSLPGRTGELFF
DNA: TGTGCCAGCAGCTTACCGGGACGCACCGGGGAGCTGTTTTTT

size: -
J: TRBJ1-1
V: TRBV5-5
D: TRBD1
CDR3: CASSATGTMNTEAFF
DNA: TGTGCCAGCAGCGCGACAGGGACTATGAACACTGAAGCTTTCTTT

size: -
J: TRBJ2-3
V: TRBV28
D: TRBD2
CDR3: CASTPGRTRSTDTQYF
DNA: TGTGCCAGCACCCCTGGGAGGACTAGATCCACAGATACGCAGTATTTT

size: -
J: TRBJ2-3
V: TRBV27
D: TRBD2
CDR3: CASTGLAGGTDTQYF
DNA: TGTGCCAGCACGGGGCTAGCGGGAGGCACAGATACGCAGTATTTT

size: -
J: TRBJ1-1
V: TRBV18
D: -
CDR3: CASSPWGRPMNTEAFF
DNA: TGTGCCAGCTCACCTTGGGGGCGTCCGATGAACACTGAAGCTTTCTTT

size: -
J: TRBJ1-4
V: TRBV5-1
D: -
CDR3: CASSAGSSGNEKLFF
DNA: TGCGCCAGCAGCGCTGGGTCCTCTGGGAATGAAAAACTGTTTTTT

size: -
J: TRBJ2-3
V: TRBV5-6
D: TRBD1
CDR3: CASSLQGKRSDTQYF
DNA: TGTGCCAGCAGCTTACAGGGGAAACGGTCAGATACGCAGTATTTT

size: few
J: TRBJ2-2
V: TRBV6-4
D: -
CDR3: CASSRRENTGELFF
DNA: TGTGCCAGCTCCCGCCGGGAAAACACCGGGGAGCTGTTTTTT

size: -
J: TRBJ1-6
V: TRBV7-9
D: -
CDR3: CASNKGAYNSPLHF
DNA: TGTGCCAGCAACAAAGGGGCCTATAATTCACCCCTCCACTTT

size: once
J: TRBJ2-1
V: TRBV28
D: -
CDR3: CASSSPGKGSNEQFF
DNA: TGTGCCAGCAGTTCCCCCGGGAAGGGGTCCAATGAGCAGTTCTTC

size: -
J: TRBJ1-5
V: TRBV28
D: -
CDR3: CASSFDSPNQPQHF
DNA: TGTGCCAGCAGTTTCGACAGCCCAAATCAGCCCCAGCATTTT

size: -
J: TRBJ2-7
V: TRBV7-9
D: TRBD2
CDR3: CASKGLADEQYF
DNA: TGTGCCAGCAAGGGACTAGCTGACGAGCAGTACTTC

size: -
J: TRBJ1-5
V: TRBV10-3
D: TRBD1
CDR3: CAISSGTGTSLSNQPQHF
DNA: TGTGCCATCAGCTCCGGGACAGGGACTTCTTTGAGCAATCAGCCCCAGCATTTT

size: -
J: TRBJ1-2
V: TRBV27
D: TRBD1
CDR3: CASSFALTGGRYGYTF
DNA: TGTGCCAGCAGTTTTGCCCTGACAGGGGGGAGGTATGGCTACACCTTC

size: -
J: TRBJ1-1
V: TRBV19
D: -
CDR3: CASSIPDTEAFF
DNA: TGTGCCAGTAGTATTCCGGACACTGAAGCTTTCTTT

size: -
J: TRBJ1-2
V: TRBV5-1
D: -
CDR3: CASSLRSNSANYGYTF
DNA: TGCGCCAGCAGCTTGAGGTCAAATTCGGCTAACTATGGCTACACCTTC

size: -
J: TRBJ2-7
V: TRBV18
D: TRBD2
CDR3: CASSPALAGGSEQYF
DNA: TGTGCCAGCTCACCGGCACTAGCGGGGGGTAGCGAGCAGTACTTC

size: few
J: TRBJ1-3
V: TRBV11-2
D: -
CDR3: CASSLSGRAGNTIYF
DNA: TGTGCCAGCAGCTTAAGCGGGAGGGCTGGAAACACCATATATTTT

size: -
J: TRBJ2-1
V: TRBV19
D: -
CDR3: CASSGSGVNEQFF
DNA: TGTGCCAGTAGCGGGAGCGGTGTCAATGAGCAGTTCTTC

size: few
J: TRBJ2-5
V: TRBV29-1
D: -
CDR3: CSVRTVGDSQYF
DNA: TGCAGCGTCCGGACGGTGGGGGACTCCCAGTACTTC

size: once
J: TRBJ2-3
V: TRBV14
D: -
CDR3: CASSQASPAKDTQYF
DNA: TGTGCCAGCAGCCAAGCTAGCCCGGCTAAAGATACGCAGTATTTT

size: -
J: TRBJ2-7
V: TRBV14
D: -
CDR3: CASSQDTPVYEQYF
DNA: TGTGCCAGCAGCCAAGATACGCCAGTCTACGAGCAGTACTTC

size: -
J: TRBJ2-5
V: TRBV9
D: TRBD2
CDR3: CASSVDTSGIQETQYF
DNA: TGTGCCAGCAGCGTAGACACTAGCGGGATTCAAGAGACCCAGTACTTC